The clone carrying this T cell receptor (beta chain) was picked up a small number of times. These data belong to a study of cytomegalovirus exposure and HLA in healthy donors. A multiplex PCR was run with 60 Vbeta primers and 13 Jbeta primers. Libraries were prepared by immunoSEQ multiplex PCR; TCRdb keeps only in-frame clonotypes and omits some of them. This table holds roughly 200,000 clones, roughly 8.7% found once. The CDR3 extends over 16 amino acids. Germline CDR1 is MDHEN and CDR2 is SYDVKM. V lost 5 bases and J lost 5; bases outside the gene matches: 13. The chain uses TRBV28 and TRBJ2-7, with 9 bases identical to TRBD1. The sequenced sample was PBMCs. The clonotype originates from a woman aged 30 to 39 in good health and CMV-seropositive. The CDR3 DNA reads as TGTGCCAGCAGTCCACAGTCCGGGACAGGGTTACACGAGCAGTACTTC. Residues: CASSPQSGTGLHEQYF.